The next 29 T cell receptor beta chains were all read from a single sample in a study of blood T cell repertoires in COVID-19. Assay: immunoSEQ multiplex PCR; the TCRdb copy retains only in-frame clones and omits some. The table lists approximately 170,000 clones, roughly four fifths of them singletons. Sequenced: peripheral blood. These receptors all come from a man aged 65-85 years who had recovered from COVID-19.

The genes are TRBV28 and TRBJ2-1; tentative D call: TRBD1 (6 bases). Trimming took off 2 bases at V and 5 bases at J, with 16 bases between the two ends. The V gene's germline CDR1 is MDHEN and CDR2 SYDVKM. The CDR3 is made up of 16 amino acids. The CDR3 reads CASSLLGTPFHNEQFF. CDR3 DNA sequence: TGTGCCAGCAGTTTACTCGGGACACCCTTTCACAATGAGCAGTTCTTC.

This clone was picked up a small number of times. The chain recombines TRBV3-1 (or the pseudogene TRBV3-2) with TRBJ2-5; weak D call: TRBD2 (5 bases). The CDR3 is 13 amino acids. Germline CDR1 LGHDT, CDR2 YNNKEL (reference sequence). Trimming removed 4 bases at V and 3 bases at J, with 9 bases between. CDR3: CASSRAGEETQYF. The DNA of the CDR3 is TGTGCCAGCAGCCGCGCGGGCGAAGAGACCCAGTACTTC.

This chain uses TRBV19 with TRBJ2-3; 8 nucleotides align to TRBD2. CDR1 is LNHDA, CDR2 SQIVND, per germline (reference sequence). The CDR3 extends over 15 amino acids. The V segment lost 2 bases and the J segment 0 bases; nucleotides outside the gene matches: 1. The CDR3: CASSIIAGSTDTQYF. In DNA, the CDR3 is TGTGCCAGTAGTATAATAGCGGGAAGCACAGATACGCAGTATTTT.

The CDR3 spells CASRTTSGSISEQYF. For the CDR3, the DNA is TGTGCCAGCAGGACTACTAGCGGGAGTATTAGCGAGCAGTACTTC. The chain uses TRBV11-3 and TRBJ2-7; TRBD2 matches 11 bases. Germline CDR1 is SGHNT and CDR2 is YENEEA. CDR3 length: 15 amino acids. With 6 bases clipped from V and 6 bases from J, the junction kept 10 bases outside the gene matches.

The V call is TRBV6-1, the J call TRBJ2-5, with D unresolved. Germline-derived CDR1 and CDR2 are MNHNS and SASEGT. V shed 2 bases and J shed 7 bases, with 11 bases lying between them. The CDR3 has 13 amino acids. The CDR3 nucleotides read TGTGCCAGCAGTGAATTCGGTTACGGGACCCAGTACTTC. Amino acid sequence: CASSEFGYGTQYF.

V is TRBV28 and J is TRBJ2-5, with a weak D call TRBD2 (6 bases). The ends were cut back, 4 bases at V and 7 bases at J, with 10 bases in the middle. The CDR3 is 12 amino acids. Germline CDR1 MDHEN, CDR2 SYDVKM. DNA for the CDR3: TGTGCCAGCAGTTCAGACGGGAGGACCCAGTACTTC. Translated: CASSSDGRTQYF.

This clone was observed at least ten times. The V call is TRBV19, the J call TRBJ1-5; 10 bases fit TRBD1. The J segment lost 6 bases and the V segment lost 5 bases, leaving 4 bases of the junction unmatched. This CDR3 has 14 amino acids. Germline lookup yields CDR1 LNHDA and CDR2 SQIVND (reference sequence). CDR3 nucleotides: TGTGCCAGTAGTCTGACAGGGGGCGGTCAGCCCCAGCATTTT. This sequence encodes CASSLTGGGQPQHF.

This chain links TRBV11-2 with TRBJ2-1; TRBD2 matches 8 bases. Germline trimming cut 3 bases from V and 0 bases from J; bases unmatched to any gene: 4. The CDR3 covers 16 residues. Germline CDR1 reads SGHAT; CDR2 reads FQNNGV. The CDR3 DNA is TGTGCCAGCAGCTTGTTAGCGGGGAGCTCCTACAATGAGCAGTTCTTC. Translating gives CASSLLAGSSYNEQFF.

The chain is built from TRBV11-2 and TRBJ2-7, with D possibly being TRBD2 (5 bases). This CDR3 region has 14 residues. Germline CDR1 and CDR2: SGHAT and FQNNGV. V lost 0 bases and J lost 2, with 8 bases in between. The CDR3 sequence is CASSLDLSAYEQYF. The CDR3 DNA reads TGTGCCAGCAGCTTAGATCTTAGCGCCTACGAGCAGTACTTC.

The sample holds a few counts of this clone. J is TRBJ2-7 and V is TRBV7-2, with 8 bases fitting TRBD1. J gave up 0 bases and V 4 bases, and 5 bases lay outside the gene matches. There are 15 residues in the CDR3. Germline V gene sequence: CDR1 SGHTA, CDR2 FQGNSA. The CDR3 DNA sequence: TGTGCCAGCAGCTCCTCAGGGGGCCACTCCTACGAGCAGTACTTC. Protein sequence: CASSSSGGHSYEQYF.

Here the CDR3 reads CASRQGFNQPQHF. The CDR3 bases are TGTGCCAGCAGGCAGGGTTTCAATCAGCCCCAGCATTTT. This rearrangement joins TRBV2 to TRBJ1-5, with a weak D call TRBD1 (5 bases). CDR3 length: 13 amino acids. The ends were cut back, 6 bases at V and 3 bases at J, with 9 bases in the middle. CDR1 and CDR2 (germline): SNHLY, FYNNEI. The variable domain in full, with the rest retrieved from reference TRBV2 and TRBJ1-5, is EPEVTQTPSHQVTQMGQEVILRCVPISNHLYFYWYRQILGQKVEFLVSFYNNEISEKSEIFDDQFSVERPDGSNFTLKIRSTKLEDSAMYFCASRQGFNQPQHFGDGTRLSIL.

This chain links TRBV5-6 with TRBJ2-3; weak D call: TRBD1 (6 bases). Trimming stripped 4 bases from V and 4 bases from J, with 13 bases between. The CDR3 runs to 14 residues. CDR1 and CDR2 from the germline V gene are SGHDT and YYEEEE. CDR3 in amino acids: CASSALGGPDTQYF. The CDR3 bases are TGTGCCAGCAGCGCGCTTGGGGGCCCAGATACGCAGTATTTT.

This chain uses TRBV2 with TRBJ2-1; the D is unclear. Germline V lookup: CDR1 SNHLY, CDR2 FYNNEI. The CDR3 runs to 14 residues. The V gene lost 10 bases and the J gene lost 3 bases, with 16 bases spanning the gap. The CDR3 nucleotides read TGTGCCACCACCTACAGTGTCCTCTACAATGAGCAGTTCTTC. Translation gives CATTYSVLYNEQFF.

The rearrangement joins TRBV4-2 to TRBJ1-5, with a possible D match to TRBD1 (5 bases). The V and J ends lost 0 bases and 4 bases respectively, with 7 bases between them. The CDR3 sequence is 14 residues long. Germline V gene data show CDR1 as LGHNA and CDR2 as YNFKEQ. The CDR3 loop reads CASSQERGNQPQHF. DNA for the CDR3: TGTGCCAGCAGCCAAGAACGGGGGAATCAGCCCCAGCATTTT.

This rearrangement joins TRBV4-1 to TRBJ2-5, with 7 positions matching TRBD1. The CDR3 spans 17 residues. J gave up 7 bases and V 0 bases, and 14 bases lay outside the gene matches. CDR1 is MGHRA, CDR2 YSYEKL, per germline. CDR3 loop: CASSQDKETGKRGTQYF. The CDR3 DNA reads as TGCGCCAGCAGCCAAGATAAGGAGACAGGGAAAAGAGGGACCCAGTACTTC.

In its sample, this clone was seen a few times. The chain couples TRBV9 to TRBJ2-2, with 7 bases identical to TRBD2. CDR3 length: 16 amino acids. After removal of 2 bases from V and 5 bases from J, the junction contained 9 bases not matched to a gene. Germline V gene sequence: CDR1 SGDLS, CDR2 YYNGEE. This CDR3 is CASSVSSGGRTGELFF. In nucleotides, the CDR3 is TGTGCCAGCAGCGTCAGTTCGGGAGGTCGAACCGGGGAGCTGTTTTTT.

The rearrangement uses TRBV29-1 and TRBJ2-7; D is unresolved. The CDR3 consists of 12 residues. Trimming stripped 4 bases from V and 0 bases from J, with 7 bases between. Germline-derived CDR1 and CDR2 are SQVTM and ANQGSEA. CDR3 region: CSVVVSSYEQYF. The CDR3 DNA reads TGCAGCGTTGTAGTGAGCTCCTACGAGCAGTACTTC.

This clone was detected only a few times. CDR3 protein: CASSEGTGKAEAFF. CDR3 sequence (DNA): TGTGCCAGCAGTGAGGGGACAGGGAAGGCTGAAGCTTTCTTT. The rearrangement joins TRBV6-1 to TRBJ1-1; TRBD1 matches at 9 bases. Germline V CDR1 and CDR2: MNHNS, SASEGT. Unmatched junction bases numbered 5, after V lost 3 bases and J lost 6 bases. The CDR3 sequence is 14 residues long.

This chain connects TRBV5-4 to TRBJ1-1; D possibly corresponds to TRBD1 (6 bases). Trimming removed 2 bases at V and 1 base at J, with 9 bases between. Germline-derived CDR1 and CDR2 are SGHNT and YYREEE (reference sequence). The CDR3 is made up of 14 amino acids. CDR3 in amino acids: CASSFGTQNTEAFF. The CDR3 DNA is TGTGCCAGCAGCTTCGGGACACAGAACACTGAAGCTTTCTTT. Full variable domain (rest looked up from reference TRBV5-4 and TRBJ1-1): ETGVTQSPTHLIKTRGQQVTLRCSSQSGHNTVSWYQQALGQGPQFIFQYYREEENGRGNFPPRFSGLQFPNYSSELNVNALELDDSALYLCASSFGTQNTEAFFGQGTRLTVV.

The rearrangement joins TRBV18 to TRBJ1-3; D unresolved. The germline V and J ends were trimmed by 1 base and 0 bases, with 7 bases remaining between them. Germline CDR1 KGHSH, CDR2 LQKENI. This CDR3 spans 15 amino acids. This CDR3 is CASSPQQSSGNTIYF. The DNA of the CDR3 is TGTGCCAGCTCACCACAACAGAGCTCTGGAAACACCATATATTTT.

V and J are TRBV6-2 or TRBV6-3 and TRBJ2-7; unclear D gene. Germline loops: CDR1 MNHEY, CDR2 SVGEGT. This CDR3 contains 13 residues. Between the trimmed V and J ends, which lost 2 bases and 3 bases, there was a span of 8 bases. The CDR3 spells CASSYAPSYEQYF. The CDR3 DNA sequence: TGTGCCAGCAGTTACGCCCCCAGCTACGAGCAGTACTTC.

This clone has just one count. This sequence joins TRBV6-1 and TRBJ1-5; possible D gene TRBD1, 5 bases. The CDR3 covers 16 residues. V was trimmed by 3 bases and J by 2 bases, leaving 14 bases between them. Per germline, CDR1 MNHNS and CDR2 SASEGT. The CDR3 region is CASSDQGGAGNQPQHF. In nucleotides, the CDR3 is TGTGCCAGCAGTGACCAGGGAGGGGCGGGCAATCAGCCCCAGCATTTT.

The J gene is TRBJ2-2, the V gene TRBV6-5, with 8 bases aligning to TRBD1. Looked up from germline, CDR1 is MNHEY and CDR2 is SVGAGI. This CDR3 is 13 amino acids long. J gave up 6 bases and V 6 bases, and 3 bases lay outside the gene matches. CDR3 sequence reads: CASSNRGSGELFF. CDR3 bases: TGTGCCAGCAGCAACAGGGGGTCCGGGGAGCTGTTTTTT.

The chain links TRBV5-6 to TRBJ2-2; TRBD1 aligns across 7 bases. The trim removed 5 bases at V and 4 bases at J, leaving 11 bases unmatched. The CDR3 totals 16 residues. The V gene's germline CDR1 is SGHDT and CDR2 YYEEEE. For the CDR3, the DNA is TGTGCCAGCAGTCGAACAGGGGCTTTGTTCACCGGGGAGCTGTTTTTT. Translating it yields CASSRTGALFTGELFF.

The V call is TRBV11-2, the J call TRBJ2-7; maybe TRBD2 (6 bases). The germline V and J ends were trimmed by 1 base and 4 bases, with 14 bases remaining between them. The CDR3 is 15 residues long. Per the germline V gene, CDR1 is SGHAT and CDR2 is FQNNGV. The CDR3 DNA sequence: TGTGCCAGCAGCTTAGTTGTCGGGAGTAGATACGAGCAGTACTTC. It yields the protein CASSLVVGSRYEQYF.

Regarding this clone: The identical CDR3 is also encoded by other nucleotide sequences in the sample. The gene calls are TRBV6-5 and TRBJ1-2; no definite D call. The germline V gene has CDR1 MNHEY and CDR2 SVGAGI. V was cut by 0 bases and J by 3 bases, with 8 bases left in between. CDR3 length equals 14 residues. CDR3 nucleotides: TGTGCCAGCAGTTACTCGGCCAGCGACTATGGCTACACCTTC. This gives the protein CASSYSASDYGYTF.

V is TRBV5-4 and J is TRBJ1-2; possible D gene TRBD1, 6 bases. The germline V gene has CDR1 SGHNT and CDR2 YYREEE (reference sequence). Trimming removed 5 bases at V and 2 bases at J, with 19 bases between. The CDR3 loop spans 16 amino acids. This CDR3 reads CASRQGSGGLNYGYTF. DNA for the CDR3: TGTGCCAGCAGGCAGGGGAGTGGTGGGTTAAACTATGGCTACACCTTC.

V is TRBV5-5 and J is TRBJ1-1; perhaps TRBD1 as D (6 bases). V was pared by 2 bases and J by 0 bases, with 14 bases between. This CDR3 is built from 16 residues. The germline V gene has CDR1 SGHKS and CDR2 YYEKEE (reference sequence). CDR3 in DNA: TGTGCCAGCAGCTTAGCCGGGACACTCGTGAACACTGAAGCTTTCTTT. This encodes CASSLAGTLVNTEAFF.

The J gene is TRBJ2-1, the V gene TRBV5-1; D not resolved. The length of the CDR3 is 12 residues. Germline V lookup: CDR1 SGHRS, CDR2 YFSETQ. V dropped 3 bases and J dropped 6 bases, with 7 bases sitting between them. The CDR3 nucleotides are TGCGCCAGCAGCTCTAGTGGCAATGAGCAGTTCTTC. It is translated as CASSSSGNEQFF.